This T cell receptor (beta chain) was observed in a study of T cell responses to AZD1222 COVID-19 vaccine. Unmatched junction bases numbered 6, after V lost 8 bases and J lost 4 bases. Germline CDR1 MDHEN, CDR2 SYDVKM. The CDR3 runs to 13 residues. The table lists this clone with a count of one. Sequencing was performed with immunoSEQ multiplex PCR; in TCRdb, only in-frame clones are kept and a portion is missing. The sample lists about 140,000 clones, approximately 92% occurring once. The receptor was isolated from an adult in good health. V and J are TRBV28 and TRBJ1-2, with 8 positions matching TRBD1. The sequencing here drew on peripheral blood, taken on day 0 of AZD1222 vaccination. As DNA, the CDR3 is TGTGCCAGCCGAGGGGGACAGGCCTATGGCTACACCTTC. It is translated as CASRGGQAYGYTF.